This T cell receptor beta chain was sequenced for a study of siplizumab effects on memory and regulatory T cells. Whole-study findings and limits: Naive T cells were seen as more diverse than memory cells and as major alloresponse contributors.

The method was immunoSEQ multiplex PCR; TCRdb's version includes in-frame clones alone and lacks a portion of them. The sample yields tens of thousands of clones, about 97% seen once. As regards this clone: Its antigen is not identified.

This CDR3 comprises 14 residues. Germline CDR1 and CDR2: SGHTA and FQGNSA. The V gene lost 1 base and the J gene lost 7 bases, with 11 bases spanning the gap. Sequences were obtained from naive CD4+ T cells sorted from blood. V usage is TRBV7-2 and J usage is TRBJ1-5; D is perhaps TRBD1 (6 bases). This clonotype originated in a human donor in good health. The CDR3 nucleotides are TGTGCCAGCAGCTTAGGCAGGGGCCCCCAGCCCCAGCATTTT. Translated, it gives CASSLGRGPQPQHF.